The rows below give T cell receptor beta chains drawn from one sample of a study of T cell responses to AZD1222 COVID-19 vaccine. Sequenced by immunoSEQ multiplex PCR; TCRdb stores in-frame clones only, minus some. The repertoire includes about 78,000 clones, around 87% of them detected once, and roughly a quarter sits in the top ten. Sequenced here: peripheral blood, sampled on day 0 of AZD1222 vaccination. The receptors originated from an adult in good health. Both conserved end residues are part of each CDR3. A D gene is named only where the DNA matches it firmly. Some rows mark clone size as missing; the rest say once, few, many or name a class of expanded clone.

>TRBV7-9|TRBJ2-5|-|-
CASSLGGWETQYF
TGTGCCAGCAGCTTAGGGGGTTGGGAGACCCAGTACTTC
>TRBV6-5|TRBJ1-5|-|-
CASSWGGNQPQHF
TGTGCCAGCAGTTGGGGCGGGAATCAGCCCCAGCATTTT
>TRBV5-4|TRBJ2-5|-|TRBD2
CASSLASRDSAGGETQYF
TGTGCCAGCAGCTTGGCCAGTCGGGACTCCGCCGGGGGGGAGACCCAGTACTTC
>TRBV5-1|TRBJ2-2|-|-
CASSGTGTGELFF
TGCGCCAGCAGCGGGACCGGCACCGGGGAGCTGTTTTTT
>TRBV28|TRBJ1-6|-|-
CASRPQGWGSPLHF
TGTGCCAGCAGACCACAGGGTTGGGGTTCACCCCTCCACTTT
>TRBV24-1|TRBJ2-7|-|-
CATSDHLIDGTKHEQYF
TGTGCCACCAGTGACCACCTAATTGACGGAACGAAACACGAGCAGTACTTC
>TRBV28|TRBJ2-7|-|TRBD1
CASSIRDRNNKQYF
TGTGCCAGCAGTATCCGGGACAGAAATAACAAGCAGTACTTC
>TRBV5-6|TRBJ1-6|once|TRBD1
CASSPVWDSSYNSPLHF
TGTGCCAGCAGCCCGGTATGGGACAGCTCCTATAATTCACCCCTCCACTTT
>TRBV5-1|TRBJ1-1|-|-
CASSGETAEGTEAFF
TGCGCCAGCAGCGGGGAAACGGCCGAGGGCACTGAAGCTTTCTTT
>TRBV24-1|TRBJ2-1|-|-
CATSDFSQPGLTSSYNEQFF
TGTGCCACCAGTGATTTTTCTCAACCGGGACTCACGAGCTCCTACAATGAGCAGTTCTTC
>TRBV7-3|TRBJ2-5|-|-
CASSRAGQETQYF
TGTGCCAGCAGTCGGGCGGGACAAGAGACCCAGTACTTC
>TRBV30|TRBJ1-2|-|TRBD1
CAWSRQGNGYTF
TGTGCCTGGAGTAGACAGGGGAATGGCTACACCTTC
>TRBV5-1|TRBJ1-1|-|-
CASSFAAGAEAFF
TGCGCCAGCAGCTTTGCAGCCGGCGCTGAAGCTTTCTTT
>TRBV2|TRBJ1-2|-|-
CASSEASSSYGYTF
TGTGCCAGCAGTGAAGCGAGCAGCAGCTATGGCTACACCTTC
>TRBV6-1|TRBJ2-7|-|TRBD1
CASSDFNRDRTYEQYF
TGTGCCAGCAGTGACTTTAATCGGGACAGAACCTACGAGCAGTACTTC